Below are 8 T cell receptor beta chains sequenced from a single sample in a study of blood T cells in healthy people across ages (dated by TCRdb to the mid-2010s). The method was 5' RACE. These reads were obtained on an Illumina HiSeq 2500. A second PCR of about 6 to 11 cycles was performed with a sample-barcoded 5' primer and a J-beta primer mix. TCRdb cleaned the public reads at Q25 with fastp, built clones with MiXCR and kept in-frame beta chains. Merged by CDR3 protein, the rows form single entries marked with the most common genes and DNA. The sample includes a few hundred thousand distinct CDR3 sequences, with roughly half observed a single time. The ten most abundant clones make up around 49% of the sample. Sequenced material: blood. The receptors originated from a man aged 55 to 70 in good health.

The chain uses TRBV7-9 and TRBJ2-1; 14 bases align to TRBD2. The CDR3 is 13 amino acids. CDR1 is SEHNR and CDR2 is FQNEAQ in the germline V gene (reference sequence). V shed 4 bases, J shed 10 bases, and the junction held 0 bases outside the gene matches. The CDR3 nucleotides read TGTGCCAGCAGCTGGACTAGCGGGGGGGAGCAGTTCTTC. Translating gives CASSWTSGGEQFF.

The V gene is TRBV5-6, the J gene TRBJ2-7; D remains unclear. Germline CDR1 is SGHDT and CDR2 is YYEEEE. Deletions cut 3 bases from V and 1 base from J, with 11 bases between. There are 14 residues in the CDR3. Here the CDR3 reads CASSSNWGSYEQYF. CDR3 nucleotide sequence: TGTGCCAGCAGCTCTAATTGGGGTTCCTACGAGCAGTACTTC.

The chain uses TRBV5-1 and TRBJ2-1; D possibly corresponds to TRBD1 (6 bases). Judging by the DNA end, TRBJ2-7 fits better; the J call may be wrong. The CDR3 extends over 14 amino acids. Germline V gives CDR1 SGHRS, CDR2 YFSETQ. The CDR3 reads CASSLVQGYNEQYF. CDR3 nucleotides: TGCGCCAGCAGCTTGGTACAGGGATACAATGAGCAGTACTTC.

Concerning this clonotype: One junction end does not reproduce the germline sequence, and a read error may be involved. V and J are TRBV6-6 and TRBJ2-5; TRBD1 matches at 9 bases. The germline gives CDR1 MNHNY, CDR2 SVGAGI (reference sequence). The length of the CDR3 is 17 residues. CDR3 residues: CASSSRGDRDWIETQYF. The DNA of the CDR3 is TGTGCCAGTAGTTCCCGGGGGGACAGGGATTGGATAGAGACCCAGTACTTC.

V gene TRBV18 combines with J gene TRBJ2-3, with unresolved D. There are 16 residues in the CDR3. Deletions cut 5 bases from V and 5 bases from J, with 20 bases between. Germline-derived CDR1 and CDR2 are KGHSH and LQKENI. The CDR3 nucleotides are TGTGCCAGCTCATCCCATCCACTCAGACTCGTAGATACGCAGTATTTT. Protein sequence: CASSSHPLRLVDTQYF. Using reference TRBV18 and TRBJ2-3 for the parts outside the CDR3, the full variable domain is NAGVMQNPRHLVRRRGQEARLRCSPMKGHSHVYWYRQLPEEGLKFMVYLQKENIIDESGMPKERFSAEFPKEGPSILRIQQVVRGDSAAYFCASSSHPLRLVDTQYFGPGTRLTVL.

The table lists this clonotype with a few counts. The chain uses TRBV28 and TRBJ2-4; D may be TRBD2 (6 bases). CDR1 is MDHEN, CDR2 SYDVKM, per germline. The CDR3 covers 14 residues. Trimming cost V 4 bases and J 0 bases, with 7 bases left between them. CDR3 amino acids: CASSSAGAKNIQYF. CDR3 bases: TGTGCCAGCAGTTCAGCGGGAGCCAAAAACATTCAGTACTTC.

The V call is TRBV7-2, the J call TRBJ2-4, with a possible D match to TRBD2 (6 bases). The DNA end lines up better with TRBJ2-7; the J call may be wrong. Looked up from germline, CDR1 is SGHTA and CDR2 is FQGNSA. CDR3 length: 15 residues. The CDR3 DNA is TGTGCCAGCAGCCCCCAAGGGAGGCCGCCCTACGAGCAGTACTTC. It is translated as CASSPQGRPPYEQYF.

The J gene is TRBJ2-7, the V gene TRBV6-5; 9 bases line up with TRBD2. Looked up from germline, CDR1 is MNHEY and CDR2 is SVGAGI. The trim removed 8 bases at V and 11 bases at J, leaving 4 bases unmatched. This CDR3 has 10 residues. The CDR3 loop is CASLAGREYF. The CDR3 DNA reads as TGTGCCAGCCTAGCGGGGCGTGAGTACTTC.